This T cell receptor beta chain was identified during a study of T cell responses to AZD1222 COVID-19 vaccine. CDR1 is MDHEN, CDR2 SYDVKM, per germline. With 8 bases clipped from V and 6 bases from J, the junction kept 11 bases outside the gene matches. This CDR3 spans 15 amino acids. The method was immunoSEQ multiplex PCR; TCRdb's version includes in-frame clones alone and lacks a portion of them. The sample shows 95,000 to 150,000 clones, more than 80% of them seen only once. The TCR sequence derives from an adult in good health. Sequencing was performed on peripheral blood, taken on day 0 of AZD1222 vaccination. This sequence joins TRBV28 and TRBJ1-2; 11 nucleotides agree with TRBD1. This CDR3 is CASGPYRDRGNGYTF. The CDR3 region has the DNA TGTGCCAGCGGCCCTTACAGGGACAGGGGGAATGGCTACACCTTC.